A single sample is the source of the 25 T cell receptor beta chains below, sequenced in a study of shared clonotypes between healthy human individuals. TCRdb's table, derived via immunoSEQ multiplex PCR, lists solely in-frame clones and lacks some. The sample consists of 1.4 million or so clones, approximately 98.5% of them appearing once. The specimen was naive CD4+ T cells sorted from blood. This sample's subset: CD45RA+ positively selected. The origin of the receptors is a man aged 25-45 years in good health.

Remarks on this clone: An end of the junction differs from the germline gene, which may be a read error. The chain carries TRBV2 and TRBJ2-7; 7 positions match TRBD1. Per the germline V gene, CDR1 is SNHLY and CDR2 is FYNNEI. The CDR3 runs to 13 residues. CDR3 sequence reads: CASSEAGRDRLNF. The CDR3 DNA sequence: TGTGCCAGCAGTGAAGCGGGTCGGGACAGATTGAACTTC. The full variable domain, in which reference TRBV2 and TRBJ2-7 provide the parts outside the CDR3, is EPEVTQTPSHQVTQMGQEVILRCVPISNHLYFYWYRQILGQKVEFLVSFYNNEISEKSEIFDDQFSVERPDGSNFTLKIRSTKLEDSAMYFCASSEAGRDRLNFGPGTRLTVT.

The CDR3 region is CASSEVLDSNQPQHF. CDR3 DNA sequence: TGTGCCAGCAGTGAAGTGCTGGATTCCAATCAGCCCCAGCATTTT. The chain has TRBV6-1 and TRBJ1-5; D ambiguous. Germline V gives CDR1 MNHNS, CDR2 SASEGT. The CDR3 totals 15 residues. The V gene lost 1 base and the J gene lost 3 bases, with 10 bases spanning the gap.

The CDR3 bases are TGTGCCAGCTGTTACCTAGCGGCTAGCACAGATACGCAGTATTTT. Its protein product is CASCYLAASTDTQYF. This chain connects TRBV2 to TRBJ2-3, with 7 bases matching TRBD2. Germline V lookup: CDR1 SNHLY, CDR2 FYNNEI. This CDR3 region has 15 residues. V was clipped by 8 bases and J by 0 bases; unmatched bases: 8. Based on the CDR3 plus reference TRBV2 and TRBJ2-3, the full variable domain is EPEVTQTPSHQVTQMGQEVILRCVPISNHLYFYWYRQILGQKVEFLVSFYNNEISEKSEIFDDQFSVERPDGSNFTLKIRSTKLEDSAMYFCASCYLAASTDTQYFGPGTRLTVL.

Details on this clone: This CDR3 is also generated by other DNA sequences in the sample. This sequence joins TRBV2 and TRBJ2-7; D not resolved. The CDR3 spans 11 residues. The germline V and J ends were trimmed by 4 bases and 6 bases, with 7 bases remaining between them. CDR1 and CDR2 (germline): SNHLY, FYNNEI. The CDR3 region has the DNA TGTGCCAGCAGTGTCGTGGGCGAGCAGTACTTC. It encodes CASSVVGEQYF.

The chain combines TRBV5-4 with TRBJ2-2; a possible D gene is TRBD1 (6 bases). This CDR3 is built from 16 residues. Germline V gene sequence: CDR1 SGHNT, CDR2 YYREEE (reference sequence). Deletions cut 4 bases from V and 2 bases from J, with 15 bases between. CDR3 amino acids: CASSHKARGNTGELFF. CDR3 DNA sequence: TGTGCCAGCAGCCACAAGGCCAGGGGTAACACCGGGGAGCTGTTTTTT.

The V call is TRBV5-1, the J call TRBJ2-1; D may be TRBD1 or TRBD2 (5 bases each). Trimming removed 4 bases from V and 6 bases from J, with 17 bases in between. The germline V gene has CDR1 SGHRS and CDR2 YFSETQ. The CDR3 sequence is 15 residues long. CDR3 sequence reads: CASSPGPLLGNEQFF. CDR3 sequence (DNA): TGCGCCAGCAGCCCGGGGCCTCTCTTAGGCAATGAGCAGTTCTTC.

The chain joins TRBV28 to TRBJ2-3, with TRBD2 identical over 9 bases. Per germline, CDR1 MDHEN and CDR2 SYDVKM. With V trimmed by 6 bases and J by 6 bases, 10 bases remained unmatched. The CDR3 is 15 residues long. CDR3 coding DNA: TGTGCCAGCAGGAAATCCGGCGGGAGGGGGGATACGCAGTATTTT. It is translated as CASRKSGGRGDTQYF. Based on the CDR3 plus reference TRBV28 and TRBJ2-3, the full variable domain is DVKVTQSSRYLVKRTGEKVFLECVQDMDHENMFWYRQDPGLGLRLIYFSYDVKMKEKGDIPEGYSVSREKKERFSLILESASTNQTSMYLCASRKSGGRGDTQYFGPGTRLTVL.

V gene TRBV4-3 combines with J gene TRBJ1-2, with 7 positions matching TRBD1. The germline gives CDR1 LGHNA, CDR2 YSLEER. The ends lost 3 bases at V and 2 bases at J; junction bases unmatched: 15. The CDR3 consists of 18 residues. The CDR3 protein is CASSQERRDSLSNYGYTF. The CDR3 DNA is TGCGCCAGCAGCCAGGAACGCCGGGACAGCCTCTCGAACTATGGCTACACCTTC.

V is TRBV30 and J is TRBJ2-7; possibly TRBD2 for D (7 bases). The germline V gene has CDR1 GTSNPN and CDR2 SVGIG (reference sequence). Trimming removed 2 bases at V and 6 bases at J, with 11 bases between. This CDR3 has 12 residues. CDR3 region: CAWSNGGREQYF. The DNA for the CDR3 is TGTGCCTGGAGTAACGGGGGGCGCGAGCAGTACTTC.

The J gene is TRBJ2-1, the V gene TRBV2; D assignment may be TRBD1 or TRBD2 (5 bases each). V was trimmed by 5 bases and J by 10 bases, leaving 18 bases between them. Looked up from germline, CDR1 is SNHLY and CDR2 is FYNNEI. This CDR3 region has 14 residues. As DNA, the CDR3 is TGTGCCAGCAGTATACCGAGCGGTAGGGACGAGCAGTTCTTC. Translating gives CASSIPSGRDEQFF.

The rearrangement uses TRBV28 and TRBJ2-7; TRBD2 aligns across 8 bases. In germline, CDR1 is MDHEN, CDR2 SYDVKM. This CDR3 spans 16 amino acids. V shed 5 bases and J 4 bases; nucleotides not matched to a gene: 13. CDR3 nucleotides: TGTGCCAGCAGTGAGACGTTAGCGGGGACGCAATACGAGCAGTACTTC. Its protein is CASSETLAGTQYEQYF.

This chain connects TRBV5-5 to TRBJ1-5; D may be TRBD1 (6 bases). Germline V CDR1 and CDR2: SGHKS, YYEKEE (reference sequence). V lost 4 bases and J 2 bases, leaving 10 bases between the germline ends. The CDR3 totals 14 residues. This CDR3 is CASSLQGGNQPQHF. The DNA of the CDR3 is TGTGCCAGCAGCCTACAGGGCGGCAATCAGCCCCAGCATTTT.

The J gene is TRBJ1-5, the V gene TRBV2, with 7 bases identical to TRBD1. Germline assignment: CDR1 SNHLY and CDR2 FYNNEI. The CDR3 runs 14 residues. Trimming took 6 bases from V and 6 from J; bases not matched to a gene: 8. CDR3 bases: TGTGCCAGCAGATTTACAGGGGATCCTCAGCCCCAGCATTTT. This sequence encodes CASRFTGDPQPQHF. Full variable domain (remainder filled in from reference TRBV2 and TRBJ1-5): EPEVTQTPSHQVTQMGQEVILRCVPISNHLYFYWYRQILGQKVEFLVSFYNNEISEKSEIFDDQFSVERPDGSNFTLKIRSTKLEDSAMYFCASRFTGDPQPQHFGDGTRLSIL.

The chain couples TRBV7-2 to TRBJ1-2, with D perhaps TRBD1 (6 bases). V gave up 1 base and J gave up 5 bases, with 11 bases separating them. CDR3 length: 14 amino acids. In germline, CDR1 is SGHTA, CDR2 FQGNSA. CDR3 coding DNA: TGTGCCAGCAGCTTAGGAGGGGGAGATTATGGCTACACCTTC. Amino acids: CASSLGGGDYGYTF.

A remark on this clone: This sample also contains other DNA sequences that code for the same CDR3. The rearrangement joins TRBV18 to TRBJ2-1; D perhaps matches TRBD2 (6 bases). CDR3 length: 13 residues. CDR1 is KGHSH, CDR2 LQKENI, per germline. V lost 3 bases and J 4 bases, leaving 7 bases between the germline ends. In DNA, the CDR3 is TGTGCCAGCTCACCCGGGAGATACAATGAGCAGTTCTTC. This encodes CASSPGRYNEQFF.

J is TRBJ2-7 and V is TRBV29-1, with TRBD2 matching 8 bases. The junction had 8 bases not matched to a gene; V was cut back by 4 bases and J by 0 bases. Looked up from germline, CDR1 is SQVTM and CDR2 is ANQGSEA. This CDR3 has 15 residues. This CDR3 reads CSVVPLAGLSYEQYF. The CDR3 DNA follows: TGCAGCGTTGTCCCTCTAGCGGGCCTCTCCTACGAGCAGTACTTC.

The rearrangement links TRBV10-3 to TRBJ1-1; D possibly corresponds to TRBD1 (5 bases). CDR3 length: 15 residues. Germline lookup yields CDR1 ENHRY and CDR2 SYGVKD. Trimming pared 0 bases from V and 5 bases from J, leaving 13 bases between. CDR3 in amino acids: CAISESSRGKTEAFF. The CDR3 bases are TGTGCCATCAGTGAGTCTAGTAGGGGTAAGACTGAAGCTTTCTTT.

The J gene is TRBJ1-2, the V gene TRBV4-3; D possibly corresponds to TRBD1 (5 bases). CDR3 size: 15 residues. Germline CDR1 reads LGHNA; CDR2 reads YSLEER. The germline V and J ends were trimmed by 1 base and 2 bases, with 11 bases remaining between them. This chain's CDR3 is CASSQGSGLNYGYTF. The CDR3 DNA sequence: TGCGCCAGCAGCCAAGGATCAGGGTTGAACTATGGCTACACCTTC.

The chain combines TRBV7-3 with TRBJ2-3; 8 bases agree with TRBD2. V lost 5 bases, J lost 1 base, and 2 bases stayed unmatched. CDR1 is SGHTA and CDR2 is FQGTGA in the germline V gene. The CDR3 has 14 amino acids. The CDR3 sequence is CASSETSGTDTQYF. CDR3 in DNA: TGTGCCAGCAGCGAGACTAGCGGCACAGATACGCAGTATTTT.

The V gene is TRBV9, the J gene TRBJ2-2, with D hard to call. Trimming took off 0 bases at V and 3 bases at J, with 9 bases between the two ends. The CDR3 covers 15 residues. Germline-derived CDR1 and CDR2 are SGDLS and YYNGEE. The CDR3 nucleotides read TGTGCCAGCAGCGTAGGCAGGAGCGACACCGGGGAGCTGTTTTTT. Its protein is CASSVGRSDTGELFF.

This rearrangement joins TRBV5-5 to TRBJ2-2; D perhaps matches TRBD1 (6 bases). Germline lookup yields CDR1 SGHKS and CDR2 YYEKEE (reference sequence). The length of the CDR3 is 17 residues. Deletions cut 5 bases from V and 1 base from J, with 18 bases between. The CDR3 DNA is TGTGCCAGCAGTAGGACAGCCTTGGGCTTGAACACCGGGGAGCTGTTTTTT. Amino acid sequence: CASSRTALGLNTGELFF.

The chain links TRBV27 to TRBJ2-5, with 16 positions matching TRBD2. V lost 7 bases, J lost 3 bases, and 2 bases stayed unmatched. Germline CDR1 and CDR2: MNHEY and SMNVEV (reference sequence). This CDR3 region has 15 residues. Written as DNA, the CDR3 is TGTGCCAGCAAGGGACTAGCGGGAGGGGAAGAGACCCAGTACTTC. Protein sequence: CASKGLAGGEETQYF.

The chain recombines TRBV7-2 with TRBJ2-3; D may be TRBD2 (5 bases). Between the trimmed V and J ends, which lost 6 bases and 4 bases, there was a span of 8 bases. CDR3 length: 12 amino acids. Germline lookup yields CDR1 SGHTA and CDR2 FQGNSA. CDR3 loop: CASSSEADTQYF. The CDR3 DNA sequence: TGTGCCAGCAGTTCGGAGGCAGATACGCAGTATTTT.

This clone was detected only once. The CDR3 DNA follows: TGCGCCAGCAGCCAATCAGAAAGGAGCCCAGAGACCCAGTACTTC. Translating gives CASSQSERSPETQYF. V gene TRBV4-1 combines with J gene TRBJ2-5, with D unresolved. This CDR3 spans 15 amino acids. V lost 2 bases and J lost 4, with 14 bases in between. The germline V gene has CDR1 MGHRA and CDR2 YSYEKL.

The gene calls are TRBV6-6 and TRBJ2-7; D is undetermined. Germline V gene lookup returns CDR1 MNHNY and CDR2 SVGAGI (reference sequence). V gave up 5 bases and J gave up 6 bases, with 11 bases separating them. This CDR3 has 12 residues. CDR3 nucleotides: TGTGCCAGCAGTCTCAGTTCCAGCGAGCAGTACTTC. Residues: CASSLSSSEQYF.